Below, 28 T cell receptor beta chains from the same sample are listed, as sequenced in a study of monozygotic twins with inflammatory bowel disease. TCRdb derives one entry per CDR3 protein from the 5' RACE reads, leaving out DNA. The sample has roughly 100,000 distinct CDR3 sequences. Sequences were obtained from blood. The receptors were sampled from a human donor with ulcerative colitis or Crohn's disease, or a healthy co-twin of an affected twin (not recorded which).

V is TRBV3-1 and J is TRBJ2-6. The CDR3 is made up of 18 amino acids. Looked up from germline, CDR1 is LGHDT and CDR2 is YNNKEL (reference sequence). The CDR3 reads CASSQDIPTPSGANVLTF.

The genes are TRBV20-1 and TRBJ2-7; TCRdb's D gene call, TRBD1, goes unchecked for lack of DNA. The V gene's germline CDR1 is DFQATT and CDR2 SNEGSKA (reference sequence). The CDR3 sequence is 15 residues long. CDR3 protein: CSASPLDRDTYEQYF.

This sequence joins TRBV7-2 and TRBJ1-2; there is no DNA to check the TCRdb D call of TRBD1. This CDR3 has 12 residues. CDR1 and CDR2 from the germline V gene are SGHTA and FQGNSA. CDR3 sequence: CASRPGTYGYTF.

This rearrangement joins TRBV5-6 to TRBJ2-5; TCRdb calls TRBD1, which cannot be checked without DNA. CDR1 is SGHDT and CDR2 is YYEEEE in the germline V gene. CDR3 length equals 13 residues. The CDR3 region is CASSFPGQETQYF.

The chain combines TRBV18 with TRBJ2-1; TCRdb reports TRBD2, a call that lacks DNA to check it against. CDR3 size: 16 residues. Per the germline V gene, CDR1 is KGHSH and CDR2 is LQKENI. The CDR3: CASSPPTSGSYNEQFF. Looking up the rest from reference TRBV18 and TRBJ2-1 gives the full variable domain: NAGVMQNPRHLVRRRGQEARLRCSPMKGHSHVYWYRQLPEEGLKFMVYLQKENIIDESGMPKERFSAEFPKEGPSILRIQQVVRGDSAAYFCASSPPTSGSYNEQFFGPGTRLTVL.

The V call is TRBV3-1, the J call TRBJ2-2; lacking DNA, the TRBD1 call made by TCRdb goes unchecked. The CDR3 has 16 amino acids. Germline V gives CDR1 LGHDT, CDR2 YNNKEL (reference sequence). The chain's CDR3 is CASSPSGGRGPGELFF.

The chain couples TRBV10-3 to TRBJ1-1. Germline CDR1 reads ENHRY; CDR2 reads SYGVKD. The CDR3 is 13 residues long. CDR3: CAISHDRNTEAFF.

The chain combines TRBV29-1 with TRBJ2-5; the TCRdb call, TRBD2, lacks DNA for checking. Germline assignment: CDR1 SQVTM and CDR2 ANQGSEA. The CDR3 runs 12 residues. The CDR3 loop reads CSVGTAGETQYF.

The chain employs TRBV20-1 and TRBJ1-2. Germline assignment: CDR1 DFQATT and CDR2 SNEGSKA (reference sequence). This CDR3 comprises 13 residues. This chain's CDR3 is CSARVSGLYGYTF.

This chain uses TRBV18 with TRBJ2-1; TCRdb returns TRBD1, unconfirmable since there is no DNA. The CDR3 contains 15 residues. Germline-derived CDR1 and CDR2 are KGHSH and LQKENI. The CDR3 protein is CASSPRGASYNEQFF.

The CDR3 sequence: CASSLPEYNEQFF. This chain uses TRBV28 with TRBJ2-1. Germline V CDR1 and CDR2: MDHEN, SYDVKM. CDR3 length equals 13 residues. Full variable domain (outside the CDR3, taken from reference TRBV28 and TRBJ2-1): DVKVTQSSRYLVKRTGEKVFLECVQDMDHENMFWYRQDPGLGLRLIYFSYDVKMKEKGDIPEGYSVSREKKERFSLILESASTNQTSMYLCASSLPEYNEQFFGPGTRLTVL.

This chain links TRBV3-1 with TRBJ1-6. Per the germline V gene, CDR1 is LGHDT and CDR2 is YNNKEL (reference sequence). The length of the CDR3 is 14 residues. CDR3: CASSQVAGNSPLHF.

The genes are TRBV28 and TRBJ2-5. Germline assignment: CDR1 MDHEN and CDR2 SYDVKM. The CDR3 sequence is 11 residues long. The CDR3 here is CASSSHQRQYF.

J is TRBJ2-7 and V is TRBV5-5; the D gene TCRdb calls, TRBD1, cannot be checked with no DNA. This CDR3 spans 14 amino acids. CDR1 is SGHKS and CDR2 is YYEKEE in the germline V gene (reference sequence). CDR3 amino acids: CASSSTGDRYEQYF.

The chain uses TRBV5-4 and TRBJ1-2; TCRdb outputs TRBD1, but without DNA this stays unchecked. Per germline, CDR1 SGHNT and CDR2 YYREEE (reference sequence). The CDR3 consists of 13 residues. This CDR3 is CASSDDRDYGYTF.

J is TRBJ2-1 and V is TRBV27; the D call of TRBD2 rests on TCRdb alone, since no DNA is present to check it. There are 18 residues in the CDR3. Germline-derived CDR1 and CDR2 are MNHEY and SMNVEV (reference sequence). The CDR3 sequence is CASSLTQPTSGSYNEQFF.

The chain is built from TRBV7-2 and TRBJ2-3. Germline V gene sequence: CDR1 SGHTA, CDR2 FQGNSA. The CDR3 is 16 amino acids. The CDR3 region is CASSLHSAVGTDTQYF.

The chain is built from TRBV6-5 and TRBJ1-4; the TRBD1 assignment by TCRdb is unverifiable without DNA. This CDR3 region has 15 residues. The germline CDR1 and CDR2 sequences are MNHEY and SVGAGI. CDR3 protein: CASSSRQGSNEKLFF.

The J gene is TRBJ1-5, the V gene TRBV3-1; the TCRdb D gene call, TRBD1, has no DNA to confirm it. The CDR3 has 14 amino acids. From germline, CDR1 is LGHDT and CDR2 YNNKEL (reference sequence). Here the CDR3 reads CASSQRDHNQPQHF.

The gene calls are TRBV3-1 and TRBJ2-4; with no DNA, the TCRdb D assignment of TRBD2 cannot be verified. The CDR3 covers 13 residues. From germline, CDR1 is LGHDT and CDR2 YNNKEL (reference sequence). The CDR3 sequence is CASPSGRGNIQYF.

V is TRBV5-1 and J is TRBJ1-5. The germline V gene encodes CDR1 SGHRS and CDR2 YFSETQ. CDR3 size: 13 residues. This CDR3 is CASSLGGGQPQHF.

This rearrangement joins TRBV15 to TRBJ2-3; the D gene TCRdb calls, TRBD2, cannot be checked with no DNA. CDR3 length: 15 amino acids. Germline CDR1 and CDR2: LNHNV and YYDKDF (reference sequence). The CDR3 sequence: CATSSGRGTTDTQYF.

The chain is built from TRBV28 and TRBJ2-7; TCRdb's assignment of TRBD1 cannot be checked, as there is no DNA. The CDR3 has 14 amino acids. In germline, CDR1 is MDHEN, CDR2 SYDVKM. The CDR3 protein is CASSFGTGSYEQYF.

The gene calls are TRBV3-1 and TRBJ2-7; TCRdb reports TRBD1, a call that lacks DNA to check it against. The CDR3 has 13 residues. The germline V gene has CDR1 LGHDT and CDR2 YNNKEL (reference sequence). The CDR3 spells CASSQDRPGEQYF.

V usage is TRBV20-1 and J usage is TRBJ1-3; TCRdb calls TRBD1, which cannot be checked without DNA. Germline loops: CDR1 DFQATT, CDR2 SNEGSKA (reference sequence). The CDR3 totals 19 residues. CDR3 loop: CSARGGGAGGPDPGNTIYF.

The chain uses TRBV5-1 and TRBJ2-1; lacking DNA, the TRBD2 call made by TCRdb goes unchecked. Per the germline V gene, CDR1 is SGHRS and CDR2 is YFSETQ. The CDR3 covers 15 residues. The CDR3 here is CASRGTSGRGYEQFF. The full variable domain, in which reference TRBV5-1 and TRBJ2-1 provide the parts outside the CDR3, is KAGVTQTPRYLIKTRGQQVTLSCSPISGHRSVSWYQQTPGQGLQFLFEYFSETQRNKGNFPGRFSGRQFSNSRSEMNVSTLELGDSALYLCASRGTSGRGYEQFFGPGTRLTVL.

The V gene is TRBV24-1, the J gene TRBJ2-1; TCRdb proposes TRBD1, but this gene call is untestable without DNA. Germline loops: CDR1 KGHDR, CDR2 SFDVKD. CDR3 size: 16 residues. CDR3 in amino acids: CATSDLGGYDGGEQFF.

The CDR3 loop is CASSYPRTSWYSYNEQFF. The chain links TRBV6-2 or TRBV6-3 to TRBJ2-1. This CDR3 has 18 residues. Germline CDR1 MNHEY, CDR2 SVGEGT.